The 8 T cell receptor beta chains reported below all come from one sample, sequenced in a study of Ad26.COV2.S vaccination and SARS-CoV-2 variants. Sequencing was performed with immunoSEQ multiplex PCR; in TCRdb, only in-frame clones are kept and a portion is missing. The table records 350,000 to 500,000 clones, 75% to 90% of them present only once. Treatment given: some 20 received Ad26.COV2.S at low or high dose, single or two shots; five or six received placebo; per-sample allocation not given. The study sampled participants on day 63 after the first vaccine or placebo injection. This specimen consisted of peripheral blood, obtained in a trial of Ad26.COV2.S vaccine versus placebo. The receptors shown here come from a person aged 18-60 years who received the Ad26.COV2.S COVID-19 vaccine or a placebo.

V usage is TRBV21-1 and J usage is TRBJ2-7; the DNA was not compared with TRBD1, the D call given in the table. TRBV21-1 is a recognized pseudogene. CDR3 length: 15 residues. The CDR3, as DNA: TGTGCCAGCAGCAAAGGGGGACAGGGGACCTACGAGCAGTACGTC. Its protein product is CASSKGGQGTYEQYV.

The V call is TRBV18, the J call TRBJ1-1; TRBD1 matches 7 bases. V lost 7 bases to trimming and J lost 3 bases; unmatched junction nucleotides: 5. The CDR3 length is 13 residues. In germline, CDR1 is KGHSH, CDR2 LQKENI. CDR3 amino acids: CASFIDRDTEAFF. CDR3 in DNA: TGTGCCAGCTTTATTGACAGGGACACTGAAGCTTTCTTT. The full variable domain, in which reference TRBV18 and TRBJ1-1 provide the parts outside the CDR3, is NAGVMQNPRHLVRRRGQEARLRCSPMKGHSHVYWYRQLPEEGLKFMVYLQKENIIDESGMPKERFSAEFPKEGPSILRIQQVVRGDSAAYFCASFIDRDTEAFFGQGTRLTVV.

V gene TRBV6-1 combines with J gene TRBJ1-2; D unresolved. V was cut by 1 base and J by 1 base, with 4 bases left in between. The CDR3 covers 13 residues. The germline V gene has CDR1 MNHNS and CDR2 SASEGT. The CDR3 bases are TGTGCCAGCAGTGAAGGCCGTAACTATGGCTACACCTTC. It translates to CASSEGRNYGYTF.

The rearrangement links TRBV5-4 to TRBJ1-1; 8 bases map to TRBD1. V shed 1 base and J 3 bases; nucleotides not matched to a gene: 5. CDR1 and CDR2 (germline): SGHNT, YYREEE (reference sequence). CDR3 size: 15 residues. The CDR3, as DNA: TGTGCCAGCAGCTTGAGAACAGGGGGGGACACTGAAGCTTTCTTT. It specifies CASSLRTGGDTEAFF.

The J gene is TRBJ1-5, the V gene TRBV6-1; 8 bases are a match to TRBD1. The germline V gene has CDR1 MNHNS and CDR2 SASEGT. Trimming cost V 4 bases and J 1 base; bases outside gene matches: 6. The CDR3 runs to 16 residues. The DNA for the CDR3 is TGTGCCAGCAGTGTCAGGGGGCTCGGGAGCAATCAGCCCCAGCATTTT. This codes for CASSVRGLGSNQPQHF.

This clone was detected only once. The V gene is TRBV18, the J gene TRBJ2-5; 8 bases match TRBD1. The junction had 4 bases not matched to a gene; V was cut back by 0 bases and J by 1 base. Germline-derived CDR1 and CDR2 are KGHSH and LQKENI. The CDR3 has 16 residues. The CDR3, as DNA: TGTGCCAGCTCACCACCGGACAGGGTTAGCCAAGAGACCCAGTACTTC. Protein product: CASSPPDRVSQETQYF.

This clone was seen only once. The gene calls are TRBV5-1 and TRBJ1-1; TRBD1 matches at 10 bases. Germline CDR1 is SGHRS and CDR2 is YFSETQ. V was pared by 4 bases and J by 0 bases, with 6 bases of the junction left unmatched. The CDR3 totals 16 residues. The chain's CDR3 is CASSLGQGNMNTEAFF. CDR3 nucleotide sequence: TGCGCCAGCAGCCTGGGACAGGGGAATATGAACACTGAAGCTTTCTTT.

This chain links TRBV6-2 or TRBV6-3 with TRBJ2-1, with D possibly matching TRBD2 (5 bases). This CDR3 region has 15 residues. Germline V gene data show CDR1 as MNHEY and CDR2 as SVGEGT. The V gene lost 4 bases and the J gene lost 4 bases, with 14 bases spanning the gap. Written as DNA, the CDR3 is TGTGCCAGCAGTTCGCCTGGCGGGTGGTACAATGAGCAGTTCTTC. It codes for CASSSPGGWYNEQFF.